What follows describes a single T cell receptor beta chain. This sample was taken from a study of blood T cell repertoires in COVID-19. Across the study: Researchers got acute and convalescent COVID-19 samples from the United States, Italy and Spain. T cells, B-cell-depleted T cells, or PBMCs provided the cDNA or gDNA that served as material.

In the authors' methods: Estimation of nucleated cell counts relied on the amplification of reference gene primers. The table came from immunoSEQ multiplex PCR; TCRdb's copy has only in-frame clones and leaves some out. That table is the source of V, J and clone size, and D and trimming were worked out from the DNA. The table includes some 100,000 clones, roughly nine tenths detected once. The length of the CDR3 is 15 residues. The germline gives CDR1 SGHNT, CDR2 YYREEE (reference sequence). The V and J ends lost 5 bases and 0 bases, in that order; junction bases with no gene match: 5. The clonotype comes from a woman in her seventies with acute or convalescent COVID-19. The chain uses TRBV5-4 and TRBJ2-1, with TRBD1 identical over 7 bases. The sample was peripheral blood. This CDR3 reads CASRPDRASYNEQFF. CDR3 DNA sequence: TGTGCCAGCAGGCCTGACAGGGCCTCCTACAATGAGCAGTTCTTC.